A single T cell receptor beta chain is shown here with its context. Original data processing: Estimated nucleated cell counts came from reference gene primer amplification. Repertoires were generated with immunoSEQ multiplex PCR, while TCRdb's copy carries only in-frame clones and drops some. The V and J calls and clone size are taken from that table; D and trimming were inferred from the DNA. The table lists just over 350,000 clones, 70% to 90% of them singletons. The data belong to a study of blood T cell repertoires in COVID-19. In the study overall: Researchers got acute and convalescent COVID-19 samples from the United States, Italy and Spain.

This CDR3 is 15 amino acids long. V trimming: 8 bases; J trimming: 8 bases; junction bases outside the gene matches: 12. Germline CDR1 MNHNY, CDR2 SVGAGI (reference sequence). The clonotype comes from a woman aged 55-69 years with COVID-19, enrolled during active disease. The sequencing sample was made of peripheral blood. The chain employs TRBV6-6 and TRBJ1-6; 7 bases align to TRBD1. CDR3 in DNA: TGTGCCAGCGGTAAACAGGGGAGGAGTGATTCACCCCTCCACTTT. It specifies CASGKQGRSDSPLHF.